The 32 T cell receptor beta chains below come from one sample, sequenced in a study of blood T cell repertoires in COVID-19. The protocol was immunoSEQ multiplex PCR, while the TCRdb copy is restricted to in-frame clones and leaves out a portion. The sample has about 300,000 clones; over 75% are singletons. Sample: PBMCs or T cells enriched from blood (not recorded which). These receptors all stem from a man aged 30 to 39 who had recovered from COVID-19.

The chain recombines TRBV30 with TRBJ1-2, with D possibly matching TRBD1 (5 bases). The ends were cut back, 1 base at V and 3 bases at J, with 18 bases in the middle. This CDR3 comprises 16 residues. Germline V gene lookup returns CDR1 GTSNPN and CDR2 SVGIG (reference sequence). The chain's CDR3 is CAWSGPQGTGDYGYTF. The CDR3 DNA reads TGTGCCTGGAGTGGTCCTCAGGGAACTGGTGACTATGGCTACACCTTC.

The V and J genes are TRBV20-1 and TRBJ2-7; D unclear. This CDR3 is built from 11 residues. CDR1 is DFQATT and CDR2 is SNEGSKA in the germline V gene (reference sequence). Between the trimmed V and J ends, which lost 5 bases and 6 bases, there was a span of 11 bases. The CDR3 coding sequence is TGCAGTGCTCCGCGCACTGTCGAGCAGTACTTC. Translation gives CSAPRTVEQYF.

This chain joins TRBV24-1 and TRBJ2-7, with 11 nucleotides matching TRBD1. Germline V gene data show CDR1 as KGHDR and CDR2 as SFDVKD. The CDR3 sequence is 18 residues long. Germline trimming cut 4 bases from V and 0 bases from J; bases unmatched to any gene: 10. The CDR3 DNA reads as TGTGCCACCAGTGACTTAACCTCGGGACAGGGGGGCTCCTACGAGCAGTACTTC. It encodes CATSDLTSGQGGSYEQYF.

This chain connects TRBV18 to TRBJ2-1, with 7 bases fitting TRBD2. This CDR3 has 17 residues. Germline assignment: CDR1 KGHSH and CDR2 LQKENI. V shed 6 bases and J 0 bases; nucleotides not matched to a gene: 11. CDR3 sequence reads: CASSLTSPPSSYNEQFF. CDR3 DNA: TGTGCCAGCTCGCTGACTAGCCCCCCAAGCTCCTACAATGAGCAGTTCTTC. The whole variable domain, remainder taken from reference TRBV18 and TRBJ2-1, is NAGVMQNPRHLVRRRGQEARLRCSPMKGHSHVYWYRQLPEEGLKFMVYLQKENIIDESGMPKERFSAEFPKEGPSILRIQQVVRGDSAAYFCASSLTSPPSSYNEQFFGPGTRLTVL.

This clone was seen just once. V gene TRBV3-1 (or the pseudogene TRBV3-2) combines with J gene TRBJ2-2, with TRBD1 identical over 8 bases. With V trimmed by 0 bases and J by 1 base, 1 base remained unmatched. Germline CDR1 is LGHDT and CDR2 is YNNKEL (reference sequence). The CDR3 is made up of 16 amino acids. Written as DNA, the CDR3 is TGTGCCAGCAGCCAAGAGGGGACAGGGAACACCGGGGAGCTGTTTTTT. Translation: CASSQEGTGNTGELFF.

The chain combines TRBV5-5 with TRBJ2-7, with 10 bases lining up with TRBD2. Germline V gene lookup returns CDR1 SGHKS and CDR2 YYEKEE (reference sequence). Losses at the gene ends were 3 bases for V and 5 bases for J; bases not matched to a gene: 8. The CDR3 extends over 15 amino acids. In nucleotides, the CDR3 is TGTGCCAGCAGCTCGAGGGGGACTAGCGCCCACGAGCAGTACTTC. Protein product: CASSSRGTSAHEQYF. The whole variable domain, remainder taken from reference TRBV5-5 and TRBJ2-7, is DAGVTQSPTHLIKTRGQQVTLRCSPISGHKSVSWYQQVLGQGPQFIFQYYEKEERGRGNFPDRFSARQFPNYSSELNVNALLLGDSALYLCASSSRGTSAHEQYFGPGTRLTVT.

The V call is TRBV9, the J call TRBJ1-2, with a possible D match to TRBD1 (5 bases). Germline CDR1 reads SGDLS; CDR2 reads YYNGEE. The V gene lost 0 bases and the J gene lost 6 bases, with 9 bases spanning the gap. The CDR3 spans 13 residues. The CDR3 sequence: CASSVASRDGYTF. For the CDR3, the DNA is TGTGCCAGCAGCGTAGCCTCCAGGGATGGCTACACCTTC. Full variable domain (remainder filled in from reference TRBV9 and TRBJ1-2): DSGVTQTPKHLITATGQRVTLRCSPRSGDLSVYWYQQSLDQGLQFLIQYYNGEERAKGNILERFSAQQFPDLHSELNLSSLELGDSALYFCASSVASRDGYTFGSGTRLTVV.

The gene calls are TRBV12-3 or TRBV12-4 and TRBJ1-4, with no clear D. This CDR3 has 12 amino acids. Trimming shortened V by 6 bases and J by 10 bases, and 12 bases separated the two germline ends. Written as DNA, the CDR3 is TGTGCCAGCAGCTTGGAGAGTGGAAAACTGTTTTTT. Translated, it gives CASSLESGKLFF.

The CDR3 here is CASSLSFTTRAVYGYTF. The CDR3 coding sequence is TGTGCCAGCAGTTTATCGTTTACCACGAGGGCGGTCTATGGCTACACCTTC. The chain links TRBV27 to TRBJ1-2; no firm D call. CDR1 MNHEY and CDR2 SMNVEV come from the germline V gene (reference sequence). The CDR3 has 17 residues. The ends were cut back, 0 bases at V and 4 bases at J, with 18 bases in the middle.

About this clone: Other DNA sequences within the sample encode an identical CDR3. The chain uses TRBV3-1 (or the pseudogene TRBV3-2) and TRBJ1-2, with 9 bases that match TRBD1. Losses at the gene ends were 3 bases for V and 7 bases for J; bases not matched to a gene: 3. This CDR3 is built from 13 residues. CDR1 and CDR2 (germline): LGHDT, YNNKEL (reference sequence). CDR3 protein: CASSQGQGFGYTF. Written as DNA, the CDR3 is TGTGCCAGCAGCCAGGGACAGGGCTTTGGCTACACCTTC.

CDR3 coding DNA: TGCGCCAGCACCTCGGGCGGGGGATACAATGAGCAGTTCTTC. Translation gives CASTSGGGYNEQFF. The rearrangement uses TRBV5-1 and TRBJ2-1; 7 nucleotides match TRBD2. This CDR3 region has 14 residues. Trimming removed 6 bases from V and 4 bases from J; junction bases left unmatched: 7. Germline V gene lookup returns CDR1 SGHRS and CDR2 YFSETQ.

The CDR3 region has the DNA TGCGCCAGCGGCAATGGACACAGGGACGAGGAAAAACTGTTTTTT. Translating it yields CASGNGHRDEEKLFF. The chain combines TRBV10-1 with TRBJ1-4, with TRBD1 as a possible D gene (6 bases). CDR1 and CDR2 from the germline V gene are WNHNN and SYGVQD (reference sequence). CDR3 length: 15 residues. The V end lost 8 bases, the J end lost 8 bases, and 21 bases lay between the germline ends.

The V call is TRBV10-2, the J call TRBJ1-1; D possibly corresponds to TRBD1 (6 bases). Looked up from germline, CDR1 is WSHSY and CDR2 is SAAADI. The CDR3 has 13 amino acids. The V gene lost 6 bases and the J gene lost 11 bases, with 19 bases spanning the gap. The CDR3 protein is CASSDPGQKRAFF. The CDR3 DNA sequence: TGCGCCAGCAGCGACCCCGGACAGAAACGGGCTTTCTTT.

The chain uses TRBV6-5 and TRBJ1-5; a possible D gene is TRBD1 (5 bases). This CDR3 comprises 13 residues. V shed 7 bases and J shed 6 bases, with 13 bases lying between them. Per germline, CDR1 MNHEY and CDR2 SVGAGI. The CDR3 is CASTPLRAQPQHF. CDR3 nucleotides: TGTGCCAGCACCCCGCTCAGGGCTCAGCCCCAGCATTTT.

The chain couples TRBV30 to TRBJ2-1, with TRBD2 as a possible D gene (7 bases). Trimming pared 1 base from V and 6 bases from J, leaving 13 bases between. The germline V gene encodes CDR1 GTSNPN and CDR2 SVGIG (reference sequence). The CDR3 runs to 14 residues. Written as DNA, the CDR3 is TGTGCCTGGAGTGGAGGGGGGGGTTTCAATGAGCAGTTCTTC. This codes for CAWSGGGGFNEQFF.

The CDR3 loop reads CASSSGTSAWDEQFF. In nucleotides, the CDR3 is TGTGCCAGCAGCTCAGGCACTAGCGCGTGGGATGAGCAGTTCTTC. The gene calls are TRBV4-2 and TRBJ2-1, with 7 positions matching TRBD2. Losses at the gene ends were 5 bases for V and 8 bases for J; bases not matched to a gene: 12. Germline V CDR1 and CDR2: LGHNA, YNFKEQ. This CDR3 region has 15 residues.

The CDR3 region is CASSLALGGGYSPLHF. For the CDR3, the DNA is TGTGCCAGCAGCTTGGCCCTTGGGGGGGGGTATTCACCCCTCCACTTT. The V call is TRBV5-4, the J call TRBJ1-6; D possibly corresponds to TRBD1 (5 bases). The CDR3 covers 16 residues. Germline V gene lookup returns CDR1 SGHNT and CDR2 YYREEE (reference sequence). V lost 0 bases to trimming and J lost 8 bases, with 15 bases between them.

The gene calls are TRBV6-5 and TRBJ1-4; possibly TRBD1 for D (5 bases). From germline, CDR1 is MNHEY and CDR2 SVGAGI. With 6 bases removed from V and 0 bases from J, the gap between germline ends came to 8 bases. The CDR3 sequence is 14 residues long. CDR3 residues: CASSRAATNEKLFF. The CDR3 region has the DNA TGTGCCAGCAGCAGGGCGGCAACTAATGAAAAACTGTTTTTT.

As for this clone: Distinct nucleotide sequences in the sample also encode this CDR3. This sequence joins TRBV27 and TRBJ1-2; D call uncertain. Trimming cost V 6 bases and J 3 bases, with 8 bases left between them. From germline, CDR1 is MNHEY and CDR2 SMNVEV (reference sequence). The CDR3 has 12 residues. The CDR3 region is CASRGGYYGYTF. For the CDR3, the DNA is TGTGCCAGCAGGGGAGGGTACTATGGCTACACCTTC.

The chain links TRBV29-1 to TRBJ1-1; the match to TRBD1 covers 9 bases. V shed 4 bases and J 1 base; nucleotides not matched to a gene: 4. Germline CDR1 SQVTM, CDR2 ANQGSEA. The CDR3 extends over 14 amino acids. The CDR3: CSVAGTGWNTEAFF. In DNA, the CDR3 is TGCAGCGTTGCAGGGACAGGGTGGAACACTGAAGCTTTCTTT.

This rearrangement joins TRBV5-1 to TRBJ1-1; D is possibly TRBD1 (5 bases). This CDR3 contains 14 residues. Trimming removed 4 bases at V and 1 base at J, with 11 bases between. In germline, CDR1 is SGHRS, CDR2 YFSETQ. CDR3 coding DNA: TGCGCCAGCAGCCTTCAGGGTTGGAACACTGAAGCTTTCTTT. It yields the protein CASSLQGWNTEAFF. The complete variable domain, with remaining parts taken from reference TRBV5-1 and TRBJ1-1, reads KAGVTQTPRYLIKTRGQQVTLSCSPISGHRSVSWYQQTPGQGLQFLFEYFSETQRNKGNFPGRFSGRQFSNSRSEMNVSTLELGDSALYLCASSLQGWNTEAFFGQGTRLTVV.

The chain employs TRBV21-1 and TRBJ1-2. TRBV21-1 is a known pseudogene. This CDR3 region has 12 residues. CDR3 nucleotide sequence: TGTGCCAGCAGCAAAGTAGACTATGGCTACACCTTC. Translation gives CASSKVDYGYTF.

This clone appeared a single time. This sequence joins TRBV5-4 and TRBJ2-7, with D possibly being TRBD2 (6 bases). In germline, CDR1 is SGHNT, CDR2 YYREEE (reference sequence). The CDR3 has 15 amino acids. Trimming cost V 4 bases and J 0 bases, with 14 bases left between them. The CDR3 loop is CASSRNPTSSYEQYF. Here the CDR3 DNA reads TGTGCCAGCAGCCGAAACCCGACTAGCTCCTACGAGCAGTACTTC.

The rearrangement uses TRBV4-1 and TRBJ2-5; 9 nucleotides line up with TRBD1. V lost 6 bases, J lost 5 bases, and 13 bases stayed unmatched. The V gene's germline CDR1 is MGHRA and CDR2 YSYEKL. The CDR3 has 16 residues. The chain's CDR3 is CASSGAAGQGGETQYF. CDR3 nucleotides: TGCGCCAGCAGTGGGGCGGCGGGACAGGGTGGGGAGACCCAGTACTTC.

The rearrangement links TRBV5-5 to TRBJ2-3; maybe TRBD1 (5 bases). This CDR3 contains 17 residues. V was trimmed by 3 bases and J by 0 bases, leaving 17 bases between them. Germline V gene sequence: CDR1 SGHKS, CDR2 YYEKEE (reference sequence). The CDR3: CASSSPEHRISTDTQYF. CDR3 DNA: TGTGCCAGCAGCTCCCCCGAACACAGGATTAGCACAGATACGCAGTATTTT.

The rearrangement uses TRBV9 and TRBJ1-1, with 7 nucleotides matching TRBD1. The CDR3 contains 11 residues. Germline loops: CDR1 SGDLS, CDR2 YYNGEE. After removal of 4 bases from V and 7 bases from J, the junction contained 1 base not matched to a gene. The CDR3 region is CASSQGGEAFF. The CDR3 bases are TGTGCCAGCAGCCAGGGGGGTGAAGCTTTCTTT.

V gene TRBV7-2 combines with J gene TRBJ2-3; tentatively, D is TRBD2 (6 bases). Trimming shortened V by 1 base and J by 5 bases, and 10 bases separated the two germline ends. Germline V gene sequence: CDR1 SGHTA, CDR2 FQGNSA. This CDR3 region has 14 residues. The CDR3 loop reads CASSLVASVDTQYF. The CDR3, as DNA: TGTGCCAGCAGCTTAGTCGCTAGCGTAGATACGCAGTATTTT.

In DNA form, the CDR3 reads TGTGCCAGCAGTGGATCTAGACGCTGGAGCTACAATGAGCAGTTCTTC. Its translation is CASSGSRRWSYNEQFF. The chain uses TRBV6-1 and TRBJ2-1; D not certain. The V and J ends lost 4 bases and 3 bases respectively, with 16 bases between them. Germline V lookup: CDR1 MNHNS, CDR2 SASEGT. There are 16 residues in the CDR3.

V gene TRBV7-9 combines with J gene TRBJ2-7; the D is unclear. Trimming took 4 bases from V and 6 from J, leaving 7 bases between them. This CDR3 comprises 11 residues. CDR1 is SEHNR, CDR2 FQNEAQ, per germline (reference sequence). CDR3 bases: TGTGCCAGCAGCTATATCAGCGAGCAGTACTTC. Translating gives CASSYISEQYF. Filled out from reference TRBV7-9 and TRBJ2-7, the complete variable domain reads DTGVSQNPRHKITKRGQNVTFRCDPISEHNRLYWYRQTLGQGPEFLTYFQNEAQLEKSRLLSDRFSAERPKGSFSTLEIQRTEQGDSAMYLCASSYISEQYFGPGTRLTVT.

A few counts support this clone. The V call is TRBV14, the J call TRBJ1-2; D not certain. V lost 11 bases, J lost 8 bases, and 18 bases lay in between. The CDR3 contains 12 residues. CDR1 is SGHDN, CDR2 FVKESK, per germline. CDR3 DNA sequence: TGTGCCGTTTCGCGGGGATTCGGAGGCTACACCTTC. It encodes CAVSRGFGGYTF.

Only a few counts were recorded for this clone. The chain is built from TRBV11-2 and TRBJ2-7, with TRBD2 matching 7 bases. The CDR3 is 17 amino acids. The ends lost 10 bases at V and 3 bases at J; junction bases unmatched: 21. Germline CDR1 SGHAT, CDR2 FQNNGV. The chain's CDR3 is CATEEGAAGYLGYEQYF. The DNA for the CDR3 is TGTGCCACAGAAGAGGGCGCAGCGGGATATCTTGGCTACGAGCAGTACTTC.

The chain employs TRBV6-5 and TRBJ1-2, with 9 nucleotides matching TRBD1. The CDR3 has 14 amino acids. V lost 4 bases and J lost 4; bases outside the gene matches: 4. Germline V gene sequence: CDR1 MNHEY, CDR2 SVGAGI. In DNA form, the CDR3 reads TGTGCCAGCAGTTCCGACAGGGGGATCTATGGCTACACCTTC. It specifies CASSSDRGIYGYTF.